This T cell receptor (beta chain) was recovered during a study of shared clonotypes between healthy human individuals. Study observations and caveats: Sampling was confined to blood; repertoires within tissues likely differ. Inspection by rarefaction showed sorted-subset sequencing to be incomplete despite large depth. With few donors, the genetic and exposure-history diversity represented was limited.

Germline loops: CDR1 SQVTM, CDR2 ANQGSEA. V was cut by 4 bases and J by 1 base, with 13 bases left in between. This CDR3 contains 14 residues. For this clone: The antigen is not known.

Per sorted-subset replicate PCR, input was approximately 0.2 ug DNA, representing tens of thousands of T cell genomes. The data were produced by immunoSEQ multiplex PCR, yet TCRdb's version contains in-frame clones alone and is incomplete. Here the sample spans millions of clones, 95% being singletons. Sequenced sample: naive CD4+ T cells sorted from blood. Subset denoted: CD45RA+ positively selected. J is TRBJ2-5 and V is TRBV29-1; D not resolved. The clonotype comes from a man aged 18 to 30 in good health. CDR3 residues: CSVGVEVLQETQYF. Here the CDR3 DNA reads TGCAGCGTTGGGGTAGAAGTTCTCCAAGAGACCCAGTACTTC. Supplemented by reference TRBV29-1 and TRBJ2-5, the full variable domain reads SAVISQKPSRDICQRGTSLTIQCQVDSQVTMMFWYRQQPGQSLTLIATANQGSEATYESGFVIDKFPISRPNLTFSTLTVSNMSPEDSSIYLCSVGVEVLQETQYFGPGTRLLVL.